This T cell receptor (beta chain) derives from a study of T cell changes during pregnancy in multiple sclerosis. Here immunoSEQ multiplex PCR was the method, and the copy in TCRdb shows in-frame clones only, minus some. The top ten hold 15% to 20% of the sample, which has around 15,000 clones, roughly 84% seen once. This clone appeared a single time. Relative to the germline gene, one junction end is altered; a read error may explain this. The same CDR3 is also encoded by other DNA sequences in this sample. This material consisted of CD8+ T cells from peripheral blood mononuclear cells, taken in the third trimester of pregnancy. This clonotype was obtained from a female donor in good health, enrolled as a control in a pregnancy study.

This CDR3 is CASSFGPGGQPQHF. The CDR3 DNA is TGTGCCAGCAGTTTCGGCCCGGGGGGTCAGCCTCAGCATTTT. J is TRBJ1-5 and V is TRBV27; perhaps TRBD1 as D (5 bases). This CDR3 has 14 amino acids. The germline gives CDR1 MNHEY, CDR2 SMNVEV (reference sequence).